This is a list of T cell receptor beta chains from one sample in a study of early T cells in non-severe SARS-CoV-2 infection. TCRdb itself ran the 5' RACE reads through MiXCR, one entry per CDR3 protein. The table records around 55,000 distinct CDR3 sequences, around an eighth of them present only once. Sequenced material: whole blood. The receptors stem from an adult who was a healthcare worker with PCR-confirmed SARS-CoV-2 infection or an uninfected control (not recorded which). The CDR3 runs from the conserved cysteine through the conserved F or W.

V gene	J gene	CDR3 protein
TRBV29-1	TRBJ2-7	CSALRRTTGSSEQYF
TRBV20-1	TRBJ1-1	CSATNPRDSLAEAFF
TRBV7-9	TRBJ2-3	CASSPTPGLATDTQYF
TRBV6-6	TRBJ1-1	CASSYERVLNTEAFF
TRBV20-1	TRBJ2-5	CSATTLPRGQYF
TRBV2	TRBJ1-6	CASSETQGARSPLHF
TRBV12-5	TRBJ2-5	CASSDGTPGETQYF
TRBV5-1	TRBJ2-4	CASSSGQGRNIQYF
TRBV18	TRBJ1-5	CASSPSDDSNQPQHF
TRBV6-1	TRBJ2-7	CASNPSGGVSRDYEQYF
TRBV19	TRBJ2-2	CASSRLGASTGELFF
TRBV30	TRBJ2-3	CAWSVGGPSTDTQYF
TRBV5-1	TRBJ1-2	CASNPGQEFYGYTF
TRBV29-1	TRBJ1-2	CSATGRSYGYTF
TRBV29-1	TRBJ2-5	CSVRQGGETQYF
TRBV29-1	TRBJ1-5	CSVVASGNQPQHF
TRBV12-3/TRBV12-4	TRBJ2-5	CASSSEAGGPSRVQETQYF
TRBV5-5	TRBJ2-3	CASSPRDTQYF
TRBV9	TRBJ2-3	CASPEGLTDTQYF
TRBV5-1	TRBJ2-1	CASSFIAGGPGNEQFF
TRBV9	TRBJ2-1	CASSGGTGEEQFF
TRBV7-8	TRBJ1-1	CASSLEGAGGTEAFF
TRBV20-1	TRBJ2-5	CSARDRTGNNRETQYF
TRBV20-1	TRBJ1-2	CSAPEKGFRGPTYGYTF
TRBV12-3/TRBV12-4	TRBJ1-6	CASSFAENSPLHF
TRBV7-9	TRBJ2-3	CASIPTGGRTDTQYF
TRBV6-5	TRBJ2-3	CASASVADTQYF
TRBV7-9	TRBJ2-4	CASSYGVQNIQYF
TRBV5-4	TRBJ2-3	CASSWAGLGTDTQYF
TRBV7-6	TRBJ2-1	CASSLDGGGARNEQFF
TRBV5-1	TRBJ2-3	CASSPVGSGTSDTQYF
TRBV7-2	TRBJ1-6	CASSLAQYGSPLHF
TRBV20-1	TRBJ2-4	CSAMGLVGIAKNIQYF